This T cell receptor beta chain was obtained from a study of cytomegalovirus exposure and HLA in healthy donors. For this clone: Its target is unknown.

PCR primers comprised 60 Vbeta and 13 Jbeta primers. Clones were read by immunoSEQ multiplex PCR, and TCRdb kept only the in-frame ones, dropping some. The sample carries 95,000 to 110,000 clones, 76% recorded once. Broader study findings: In vitro assays verified that a few CMV-associated chains recognized CMV antigens specifically.

The germline V gene has CDR1 SNHLY and CDR2 FYNNEI. The CDR3 has 14 amino acids. Trimming took off 4 bases at V and 4 bases at J, with 13 bases between the two ends. This sequence joins TRBV2 and TRBJ1-1; no clear D. Material for sequencing was PBMCs. The receptor was isolated from a woman younger than 30 in good health and CMV-seropositive. The CDR3 protein is CASSVGWGGTEAFF. The DNA for the CDR3 is TGTGCCAGCAGTGTAGGTTGGGGAGGCACTGAAGCTTTCTTT. Together with reference TRBV2 and TRBJ1-1, the CDR3 gives the full variable domain: EPEVTQTPSHQVTQMGQEVILRCVPISNHLYFYWYRQILGQKVEFLVSFYNNEISEKSEIFDDQFSVERPDGSNFTLKIRSTKLEDSAMYFCASSVGWGGTEAFFGQGTRLTVV.